This T cell receptor beta chain comes out of a study of blood T cells in healthy people across ages. Looked up from germline, CDR1 is DFQATT and CDR2 is SNEGSKA (reference sequence). The CDR3 covers 14 residues. This clonotype came up once. Its ends do not fully match the called genes, so a read error is possible. Next came a second PCR, run for roughly 7 to 12 cycles, which used a sample-barcoded 5' primer along with a J-beta primer mix. Each TCR beta cDNA got a 12-nucleotide random molecular identifier. TCRdb analysed the 5' RACE reads with MiXCR anew, one entry per CDR3 protein. The sample lists roughly 730,000 distinct CDR3 sequences; roughly three fifths were seen once.

The chain employs TRBV20-1 and TRBJ1-2; TRBD1 matches 7 bases. Source material: blood. The sequence derives from a man between 35 and 55 years old in good health. The CDR3 region is CSAPRTGLNCGYTF. CDR3 nucleotide sequence: TGCAGTGCTCCTCGGACAGGACTAAACTGTGGCTACACCTTC.